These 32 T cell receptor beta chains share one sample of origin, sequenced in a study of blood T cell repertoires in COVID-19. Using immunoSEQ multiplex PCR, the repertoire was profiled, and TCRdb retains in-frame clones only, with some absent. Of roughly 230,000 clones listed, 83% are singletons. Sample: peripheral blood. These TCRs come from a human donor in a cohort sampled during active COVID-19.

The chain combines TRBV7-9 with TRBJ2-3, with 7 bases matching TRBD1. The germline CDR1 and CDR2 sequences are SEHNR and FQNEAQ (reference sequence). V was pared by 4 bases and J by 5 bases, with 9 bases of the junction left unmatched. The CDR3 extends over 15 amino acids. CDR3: CASSSKGAVRDTQYF. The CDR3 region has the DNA TGTGCCAGCAGCTCGAAGGGGGCAGTCCGAGATACGCAGTATTTT. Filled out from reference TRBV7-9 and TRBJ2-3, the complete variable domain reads DTGVSQNPRHKITKRGQNVTFRCDPISEHNRLYWYRQTLGQGPEFLTYFQNEAQLEKSRLLSDRFSAERPKGSFSTLEIQRTEQGDSAMYLCASSSKGAVRDTQYFGPGTRLTVL.

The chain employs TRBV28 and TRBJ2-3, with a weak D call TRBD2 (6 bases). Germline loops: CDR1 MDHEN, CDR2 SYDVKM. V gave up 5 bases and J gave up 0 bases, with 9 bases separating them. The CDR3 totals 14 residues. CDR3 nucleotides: TGTGCCAGCAGTCCTAGCGAGAGCACAGATACGCAGTATTTT. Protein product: CASSPSESTDTQYF.

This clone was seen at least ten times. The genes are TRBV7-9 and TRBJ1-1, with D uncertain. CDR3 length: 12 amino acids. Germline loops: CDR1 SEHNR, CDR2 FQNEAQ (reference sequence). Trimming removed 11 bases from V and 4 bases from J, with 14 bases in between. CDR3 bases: TGTGCCCTCGACGGAGGCAGCACTGAAGCTTTCTTT. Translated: CALDGGSTEAFF.

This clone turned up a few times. CDR3 region: CASSPVRDIEAFF. CDR3 nucleotide sequence: TGTGCCAGCTCACCAGTCAGAGACATTGAAGCTTTCTTT. The chain is built from TRBV18 and TRBJ1-1; no firm D call. From germline, CDR1 is KGHSH and CDR2 LQKENI. This CDR3 contains 13 residues. V lost 2 bases and J 7 bases, leaving 11 bases between the germline ends.

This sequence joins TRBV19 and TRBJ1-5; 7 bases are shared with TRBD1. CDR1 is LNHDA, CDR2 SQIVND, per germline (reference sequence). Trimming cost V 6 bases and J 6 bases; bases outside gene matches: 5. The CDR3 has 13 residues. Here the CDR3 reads CASSREGAQPQHF. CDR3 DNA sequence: TGTGCCAGTAGCCGGGAGGGGGCTCAGCCCCAGCATTTT.

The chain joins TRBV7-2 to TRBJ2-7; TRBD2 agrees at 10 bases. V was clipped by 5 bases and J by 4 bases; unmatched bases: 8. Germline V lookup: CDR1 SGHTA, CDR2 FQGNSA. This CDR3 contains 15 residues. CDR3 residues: CASSPAPLAGYEQYF. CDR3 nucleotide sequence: TGTGCCAGCAGCCCCGCGCCACTAGCGGGGTACGAGCAGTACTTC.

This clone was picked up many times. The chain's CDR3 is CASSPHSRQNSPLHF. CDR3 nucleotides: TGTGCCAGCAGCCCCCATTCCAGACAGAATTCACCCCTCCACTTT. This chain connects TRBV7-6 to TRBJ1-6; tentatively, D is TRBD1 (5 bases). The CDR3 length is 15 residues. CDR1 and CDR2 from the germline V gene are SGHVS and FNYEAQ. Trimming shortened V by 5 bases and J by 7 bases, and 15 bases separated the two germline ends.

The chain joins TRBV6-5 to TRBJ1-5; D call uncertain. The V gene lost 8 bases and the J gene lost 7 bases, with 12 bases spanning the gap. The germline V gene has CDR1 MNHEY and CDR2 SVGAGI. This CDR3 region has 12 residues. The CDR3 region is CASLNPGQPQHF. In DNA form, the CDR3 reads TGTGCCAGCCTCAATCCCGGGCAGCCCCAGCATTTT.

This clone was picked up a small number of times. The CDR3 region has the DNA TGTGCTAGTGCTGACCGGGACACTGAAGCTTTCTTT. The encoded protein is CASADRDTEAFF. The V call is TRBV12-5, the J call TRBJ1-1; D unresolved. Germline lookup yields CDR1 LGHNT and CDR2 FRNRAP. The length of the CDR3 is 12 residues. V dropped 7 bases and J dropped 3 bases, with 9 bases sitting between them.

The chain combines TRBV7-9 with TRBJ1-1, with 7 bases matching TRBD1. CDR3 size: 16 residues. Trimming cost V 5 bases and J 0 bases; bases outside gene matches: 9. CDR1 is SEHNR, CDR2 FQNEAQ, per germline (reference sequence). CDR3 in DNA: TGTGCCAGCAGCCCCGGACAGGCGAACCTGAACACTGAAGCTTTCTTT. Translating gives CASSPGQANLNTEAFF.

CDR3 coding DNA: TGTGCCAGCAGTTCTCTGGCGGGCACTGAAGCTTTCTTT. Its translation: CASSSLAGTEAFF. This chain uses TRBV12-3 or TRBV12-4 with TRBJ1-1; D uncertain. This CDR3 spans 13 amino acids. V was cut by 4 bases and J by 4 bases, with 10 bases left in between.

The CDR3 DNA is TGTGCCAGCACGGGACAGAGTAATTCACCCCTCCACTTT. Its translation: CASTGQSNSPLHF. The J gene is TRBJ1-6, the V gene TRBV2; 7 nucleotides agree with TRBD1. The CDR3 extends over 13 amino acids. Losses at the gene ends were 7 bases for V and 6 bases for J; bases not matched to a gene: 3. The germline CDR1 and CDR2 sequences are SNHLY and FYNNEI. Complete variable domain (other parts from reference TRBV2 and TRBJ1-6): EPEVTQTPSHQVTQMGQEVILRCVPISNHLYFYWYRQILGQKVEFLVSFYNNEISEKSEIFDDQFSVERPDGSNFTLKIRSTKLEDSAMYFCASTGQSNSPLHFGNGTRLTVT.

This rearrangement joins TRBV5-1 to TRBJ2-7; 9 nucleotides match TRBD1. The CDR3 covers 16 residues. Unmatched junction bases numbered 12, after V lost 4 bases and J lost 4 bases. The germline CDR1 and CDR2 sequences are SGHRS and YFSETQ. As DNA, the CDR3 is TGCGCCAGCAGCGAGTATCCGGGACAGGGCTCTTACGAGCAGTACTTC. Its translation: CASSEYPGQGSYEQYF.

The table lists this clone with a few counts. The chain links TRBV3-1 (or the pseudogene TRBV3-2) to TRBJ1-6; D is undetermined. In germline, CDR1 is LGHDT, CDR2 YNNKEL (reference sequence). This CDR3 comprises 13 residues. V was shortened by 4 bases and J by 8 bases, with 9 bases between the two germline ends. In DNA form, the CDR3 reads TGTGCCAGCAGCCCACCCGGGGATTCACCCCTCCACTTT. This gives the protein CASSPPGDSPLHF.

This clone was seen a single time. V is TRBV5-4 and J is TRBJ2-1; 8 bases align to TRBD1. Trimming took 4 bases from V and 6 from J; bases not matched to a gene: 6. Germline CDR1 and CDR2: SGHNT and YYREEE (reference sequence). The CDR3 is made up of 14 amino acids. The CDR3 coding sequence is TGTGCCAGCAGCCTAAGGACAGGGAGCAATGAGCAGTTCTTC. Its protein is CASSLRTGSNEQFF.

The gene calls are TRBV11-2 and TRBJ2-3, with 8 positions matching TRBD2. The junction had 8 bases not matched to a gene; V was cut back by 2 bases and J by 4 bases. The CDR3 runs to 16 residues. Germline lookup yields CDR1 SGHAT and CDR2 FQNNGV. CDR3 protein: CASSLIGGASADTQYF. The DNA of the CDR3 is TGTGCCAGCAGCTTAATCGGGGGGGCCAGCGCAGATACGCAGTATTTT.

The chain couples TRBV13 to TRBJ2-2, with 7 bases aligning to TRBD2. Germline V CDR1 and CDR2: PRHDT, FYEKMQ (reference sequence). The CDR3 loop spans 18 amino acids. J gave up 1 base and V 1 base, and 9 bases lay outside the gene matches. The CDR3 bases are TGTGCCAGCAGCTTAGATCCTGGGCTAGCGGTGAACACCGGGGAGCTGTTTTTT. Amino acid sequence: CASSLDPGLAVNTGELFF.

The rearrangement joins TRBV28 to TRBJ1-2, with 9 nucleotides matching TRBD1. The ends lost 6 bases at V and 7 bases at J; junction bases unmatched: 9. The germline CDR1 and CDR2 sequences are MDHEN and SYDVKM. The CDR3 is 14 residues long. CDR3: CASRSGQGTGGYTF. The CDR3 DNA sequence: TGTGCCAGCAGATCCGGACAGGGGACGGGTGGCTACACCTTC.

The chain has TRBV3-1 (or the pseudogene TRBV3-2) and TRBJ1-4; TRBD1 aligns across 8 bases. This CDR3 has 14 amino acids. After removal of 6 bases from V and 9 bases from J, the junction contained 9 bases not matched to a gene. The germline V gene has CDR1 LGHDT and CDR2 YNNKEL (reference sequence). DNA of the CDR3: TGTGCCAGCAGGCCGCAGGGGGCGTTGAAAAAACTGTTTTTT. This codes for CASRPQGALKKLFF.

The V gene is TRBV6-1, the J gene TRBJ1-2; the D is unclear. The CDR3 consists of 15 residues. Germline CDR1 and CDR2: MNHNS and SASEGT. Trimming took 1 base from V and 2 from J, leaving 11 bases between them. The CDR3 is CASSEEYGRNYGYTF. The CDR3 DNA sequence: TGTGCCAGCAGTGAAGAATATGGCAGAAACTATGGCTACACCTTC.

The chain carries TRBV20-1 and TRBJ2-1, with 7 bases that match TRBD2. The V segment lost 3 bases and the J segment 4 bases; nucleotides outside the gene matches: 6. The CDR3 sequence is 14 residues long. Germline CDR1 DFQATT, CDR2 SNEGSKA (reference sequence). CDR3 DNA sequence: TGCAGTGCTAGTAACCAGCGGGGTTACAATGAGCAGTTCTTC. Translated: CSASNQRGYNEQFF.

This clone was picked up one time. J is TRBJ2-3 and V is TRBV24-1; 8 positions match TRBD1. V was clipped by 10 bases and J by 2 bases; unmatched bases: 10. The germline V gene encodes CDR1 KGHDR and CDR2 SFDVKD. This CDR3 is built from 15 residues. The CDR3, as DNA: TGTGCCACTGGGATATGGACAGGGATCACAGATACGCAGTATTTT. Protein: CATGIWTGITDTQYF.

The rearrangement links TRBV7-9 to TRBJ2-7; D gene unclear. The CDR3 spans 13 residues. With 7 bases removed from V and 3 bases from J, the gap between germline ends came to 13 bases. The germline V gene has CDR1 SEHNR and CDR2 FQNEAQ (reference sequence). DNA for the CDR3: TGTGCCAGCACCAATCCCCCGGGCTACGAGCAGTACTTC. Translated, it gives CASTNPPGYEQYF.

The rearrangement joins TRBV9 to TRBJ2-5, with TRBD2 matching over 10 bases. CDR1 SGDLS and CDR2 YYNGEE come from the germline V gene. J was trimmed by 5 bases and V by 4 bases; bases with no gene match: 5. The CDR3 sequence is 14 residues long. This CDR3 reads CASSPLAGTETQYF. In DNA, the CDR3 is TGTGCCAGCAGCCCACTAGCGGGAACGGAGACCCAGTACTTC. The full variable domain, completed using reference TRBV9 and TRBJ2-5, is DSGVTQTPKHLITATGQRVTLRCSPRSGDLSVYWYQQSLDQGLQFLIQYYNGEERAKGNILERFSAQQFPDLHSELNLSSLELGDSALYFCASSPLAGTETQYFGPGTRLLVL.

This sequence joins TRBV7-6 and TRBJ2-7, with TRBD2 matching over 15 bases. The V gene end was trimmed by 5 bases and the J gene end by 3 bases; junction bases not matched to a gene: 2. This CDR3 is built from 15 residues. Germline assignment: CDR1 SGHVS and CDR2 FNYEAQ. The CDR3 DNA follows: TGTGCCAGCAGCGCGGGACTAGCGGGAGGCTACGAGCAGTACTTC. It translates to CASSAGLAGGYEQYF.

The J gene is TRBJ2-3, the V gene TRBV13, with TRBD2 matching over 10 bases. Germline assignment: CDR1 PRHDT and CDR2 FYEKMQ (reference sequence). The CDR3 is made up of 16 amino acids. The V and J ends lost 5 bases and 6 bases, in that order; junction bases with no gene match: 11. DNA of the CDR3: TGTGCCAGCAGCCCCACTCCTACTAGCGGGGAGGATACGCAGTATTTT. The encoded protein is CASSPTPTSGEDTQYF.

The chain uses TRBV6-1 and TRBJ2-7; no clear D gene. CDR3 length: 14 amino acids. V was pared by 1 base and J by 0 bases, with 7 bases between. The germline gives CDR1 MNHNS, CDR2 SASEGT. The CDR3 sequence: CASSEGPGSYEQYF. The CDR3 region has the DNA TGTGCCAGCAGTGAAGGGCCGGGCTCCTACGAGCAGTACTTC.

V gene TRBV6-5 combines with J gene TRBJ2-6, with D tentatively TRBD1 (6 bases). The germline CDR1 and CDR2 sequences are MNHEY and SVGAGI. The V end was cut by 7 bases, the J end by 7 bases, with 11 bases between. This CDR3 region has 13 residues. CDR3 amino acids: CASKRQVANVLTF. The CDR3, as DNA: TGTGCCAGCAAAAGACAGGTTGCCAACGTCCTGACTTTC.

This chain's CDR3 is CASSTGPNSPLHF. In DNA, the CDR3 is TGTGCCAGCAGCACAGGGCCGAATTCACCCCTCCACTTT. The chain links TRBV7-3 to TRBJ1-6, with D possibly TRBD1 on 6 matching bases. Per the germline V gene, CDR1 is SGHTA and CDR2 is FQGTGA. Deletions cut 5 bases from V and 7 bases from J, with 9 bases between. This CDR3 spans 13 amino acids.

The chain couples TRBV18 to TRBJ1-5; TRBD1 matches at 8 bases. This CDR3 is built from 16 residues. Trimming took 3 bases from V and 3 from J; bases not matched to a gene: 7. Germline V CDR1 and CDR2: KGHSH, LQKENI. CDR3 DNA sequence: TGTGCCAGCTCACCCATGACAGGGGCTCCCAATCAGCCCCAGCATTTT. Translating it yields CASSPMTGAPNQPQHF.

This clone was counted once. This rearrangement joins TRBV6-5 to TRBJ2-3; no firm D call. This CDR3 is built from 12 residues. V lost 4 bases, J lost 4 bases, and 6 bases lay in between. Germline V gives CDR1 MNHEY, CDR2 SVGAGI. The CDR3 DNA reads TGTGCCAGCAGTTCCTCCTCAGATACGCAGTATTTT. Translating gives CASSSSSDTQYF.

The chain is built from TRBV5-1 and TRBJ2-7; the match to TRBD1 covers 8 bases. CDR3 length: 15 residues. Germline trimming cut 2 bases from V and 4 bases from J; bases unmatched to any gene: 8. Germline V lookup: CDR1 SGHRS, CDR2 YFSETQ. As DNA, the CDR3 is TGCGCCAGCAGCTTAGCTCACAGGGGGATGTACGAGCAGTACTTC. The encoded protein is CASSLAHRGMYEQYF.